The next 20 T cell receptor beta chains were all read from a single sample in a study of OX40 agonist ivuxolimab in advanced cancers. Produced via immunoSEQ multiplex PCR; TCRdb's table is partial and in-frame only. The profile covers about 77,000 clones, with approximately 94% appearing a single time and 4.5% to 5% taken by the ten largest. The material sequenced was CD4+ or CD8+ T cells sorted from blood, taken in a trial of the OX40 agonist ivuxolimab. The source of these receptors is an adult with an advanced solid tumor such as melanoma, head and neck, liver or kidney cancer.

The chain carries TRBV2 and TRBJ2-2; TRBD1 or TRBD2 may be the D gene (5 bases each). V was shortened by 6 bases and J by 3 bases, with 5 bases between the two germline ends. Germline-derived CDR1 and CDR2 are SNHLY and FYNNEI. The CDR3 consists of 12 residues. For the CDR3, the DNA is TGTGCCAGCAGGGGGGACACCGGGGAGCTGTTTTTT. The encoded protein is CASRGDTGELFF.

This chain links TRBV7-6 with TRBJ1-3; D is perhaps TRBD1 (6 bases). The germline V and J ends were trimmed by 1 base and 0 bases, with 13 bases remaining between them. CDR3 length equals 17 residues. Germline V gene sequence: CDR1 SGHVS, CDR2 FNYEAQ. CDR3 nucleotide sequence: TGTGCCAGCAGCTTAGAGGCCAGGGACAACTCTGGAAACACCATATATTTT. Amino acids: CASSLEARDNSGNTIYF. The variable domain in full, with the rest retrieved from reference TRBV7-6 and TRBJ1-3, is GAGVSQSPRYKVTKRGQDVALRCDPISGHVSLYWYRQALGQGPEFLTYFNYEAQQDKSGLPNDRFSAERPEGSISTLTIQRTEQRDSAMYRCASSLEARDNSGNTIYFGEGSWLTVV.

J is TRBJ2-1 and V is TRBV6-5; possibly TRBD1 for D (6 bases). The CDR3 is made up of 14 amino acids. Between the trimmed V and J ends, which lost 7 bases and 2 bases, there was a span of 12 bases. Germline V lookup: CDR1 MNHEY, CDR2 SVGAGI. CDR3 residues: CASKPGHAYNEQFF. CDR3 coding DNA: TGTGCCAGCAAACCGGGACATGCCTACAATGAGCAGTTCTTC.

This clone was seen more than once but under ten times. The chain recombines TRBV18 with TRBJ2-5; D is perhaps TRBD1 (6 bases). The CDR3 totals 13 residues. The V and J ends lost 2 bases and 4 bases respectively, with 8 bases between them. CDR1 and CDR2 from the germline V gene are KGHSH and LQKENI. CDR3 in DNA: TGTGCCAGCTCACCATACAGGGCAGAGACCCAGTACTTC. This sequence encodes CASSPYRAETQYF. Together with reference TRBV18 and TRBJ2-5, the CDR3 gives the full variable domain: NAGVMQNPRHLVRRRGQEARLRCSPMKGHSHVYWYRQLPEEGLKFMVYLQKENIIDESGMPKERFSAEFPKEGPSILRIQQVVRGDSAAYFCASSPYRAETQYFGPGTRLLVL.

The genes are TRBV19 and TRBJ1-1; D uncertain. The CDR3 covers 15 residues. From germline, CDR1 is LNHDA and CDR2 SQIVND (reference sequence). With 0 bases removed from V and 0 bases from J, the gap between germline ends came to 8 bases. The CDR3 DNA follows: TGTGCCAGTAGTATAGATCGGTCCATGAACACTGAAGCTTTCTTT. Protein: CASSIDRSMNTEAFF.

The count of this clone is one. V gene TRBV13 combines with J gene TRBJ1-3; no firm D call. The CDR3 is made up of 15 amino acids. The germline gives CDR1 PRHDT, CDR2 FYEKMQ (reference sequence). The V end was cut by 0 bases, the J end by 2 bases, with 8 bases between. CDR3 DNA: TGTGCCAGCAGCTTAGGCCGAGGGCCTGGAAACACCATATATTTT. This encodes CASSLGRGPGNTIYF.

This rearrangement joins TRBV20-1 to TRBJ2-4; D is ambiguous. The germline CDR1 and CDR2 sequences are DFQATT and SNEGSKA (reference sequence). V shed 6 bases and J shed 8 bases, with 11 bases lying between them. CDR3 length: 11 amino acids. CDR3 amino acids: CSAKHSDIQYF. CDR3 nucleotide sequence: TGCAGTGCCAAACACTCGGACATTCAGTACTTC.

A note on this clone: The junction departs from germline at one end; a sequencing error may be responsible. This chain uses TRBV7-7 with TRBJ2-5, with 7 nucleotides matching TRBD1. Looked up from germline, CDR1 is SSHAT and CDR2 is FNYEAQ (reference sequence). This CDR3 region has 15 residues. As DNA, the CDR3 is TGTGCTAGCAGCCCCGCGCTAGGGGGCTTGAAGACCCAGTACTTC. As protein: CASSPALGGLKTQYF.

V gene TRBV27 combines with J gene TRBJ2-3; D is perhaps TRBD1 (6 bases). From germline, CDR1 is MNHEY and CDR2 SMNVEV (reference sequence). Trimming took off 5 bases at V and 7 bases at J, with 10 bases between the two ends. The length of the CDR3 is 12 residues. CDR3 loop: CASSLGQNTQYF. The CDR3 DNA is TGTGCCAGCAGTCTAGGACAGAATACGCAGTATTTT.

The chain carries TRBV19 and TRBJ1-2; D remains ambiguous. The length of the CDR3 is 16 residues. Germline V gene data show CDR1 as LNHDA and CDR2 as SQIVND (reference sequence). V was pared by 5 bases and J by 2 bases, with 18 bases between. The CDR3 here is CASSSPRREGNYGYTF. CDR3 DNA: TGTGCCAGTAGTTCCCCACGACGGGAGGGAAACTATGGCTACACCTTC.

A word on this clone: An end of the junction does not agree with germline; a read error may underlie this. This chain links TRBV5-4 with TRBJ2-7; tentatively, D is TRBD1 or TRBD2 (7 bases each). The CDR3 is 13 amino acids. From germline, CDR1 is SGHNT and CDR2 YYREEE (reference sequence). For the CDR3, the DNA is TGTGCCAGCAGCTTTCAGGGGGGGGAAACGATGGACTTC. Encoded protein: CASSFQGGETMDF.

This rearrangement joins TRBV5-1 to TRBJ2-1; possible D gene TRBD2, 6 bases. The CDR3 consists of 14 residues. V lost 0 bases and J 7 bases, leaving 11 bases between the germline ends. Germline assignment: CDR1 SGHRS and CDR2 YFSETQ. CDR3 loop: CASSLATGRNEQFF. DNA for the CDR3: TGCGCCAGCAGCTTGGCCACCGGGAGAAATGAGCAGTTCTTC.

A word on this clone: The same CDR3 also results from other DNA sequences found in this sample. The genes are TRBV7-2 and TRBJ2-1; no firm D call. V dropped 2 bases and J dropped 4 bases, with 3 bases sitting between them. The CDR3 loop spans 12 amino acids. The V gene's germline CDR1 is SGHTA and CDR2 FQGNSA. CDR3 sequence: CASSLSYNEQFF. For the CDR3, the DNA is TGTGCCAGCAGCTTAAGTTACAATGAGCAGTTCTTC.

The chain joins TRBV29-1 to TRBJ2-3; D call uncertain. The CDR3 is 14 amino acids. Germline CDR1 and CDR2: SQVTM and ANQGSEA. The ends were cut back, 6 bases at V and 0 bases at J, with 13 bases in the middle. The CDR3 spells CSVARWVSTDTQYF. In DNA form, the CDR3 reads TGCAGCGTCGCGAGGTGGGTGAGCACAGATACGCAGTATTTT.

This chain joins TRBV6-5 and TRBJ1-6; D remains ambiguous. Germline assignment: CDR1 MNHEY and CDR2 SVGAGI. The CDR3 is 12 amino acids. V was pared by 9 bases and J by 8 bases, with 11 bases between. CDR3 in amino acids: CASSDGYSPLHF. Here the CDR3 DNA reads TGTGCCAGTTCAGACGGGTATTCACCCCTCCACTTT.

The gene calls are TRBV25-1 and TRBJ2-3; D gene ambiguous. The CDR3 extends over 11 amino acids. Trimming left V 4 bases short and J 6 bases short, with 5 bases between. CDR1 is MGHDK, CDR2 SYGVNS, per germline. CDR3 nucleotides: TGTGCCAGCAGTGTATCGGATACGCAGTATTTT. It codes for CASSVSDTQYF.

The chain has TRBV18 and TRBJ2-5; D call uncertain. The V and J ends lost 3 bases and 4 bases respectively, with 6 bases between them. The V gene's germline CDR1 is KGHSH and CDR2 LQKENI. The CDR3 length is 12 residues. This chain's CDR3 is CASSPIGETQYF. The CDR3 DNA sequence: TGTGCCAGCTCACCGATAGGAGAGACCCAGTACTTC.

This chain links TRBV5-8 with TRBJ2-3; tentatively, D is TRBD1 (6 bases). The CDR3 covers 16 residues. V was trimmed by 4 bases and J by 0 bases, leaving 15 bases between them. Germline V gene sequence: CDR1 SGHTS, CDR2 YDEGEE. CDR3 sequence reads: CASSPGAKPSTDTQYF. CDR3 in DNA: TGTGCCAGCAGCCCAGGGGCGAAACCGAGCACAGATACGCAGTATTTT. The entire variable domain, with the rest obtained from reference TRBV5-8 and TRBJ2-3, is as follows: EAGVTQSPTHLIKTRGQQATLRCSPISGHTSVYWYQQALGLGLQFLLWYDEGEERNRGNFPPRFSGRQFPNYSSELNVNALELEDSALYLCASSPGAKPSTDTQYFGPGTRLTVL.

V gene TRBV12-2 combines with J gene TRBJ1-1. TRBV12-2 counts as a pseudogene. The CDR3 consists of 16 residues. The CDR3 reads CASRLVVPGPEKEAFF. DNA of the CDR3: TGTGCAAGTCGCTTAGTTGTACCGGGACCCGAAAAGGAAGCTTTCTTT.

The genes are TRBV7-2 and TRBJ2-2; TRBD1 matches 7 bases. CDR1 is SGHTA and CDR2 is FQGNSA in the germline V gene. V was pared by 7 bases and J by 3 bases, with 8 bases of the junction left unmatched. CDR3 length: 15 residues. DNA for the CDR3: TGTGCCAGCACCCGGACAGGTGGAGACACCGGGGAGCTGTTTTTT. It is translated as CASTRTGGDTGELFF. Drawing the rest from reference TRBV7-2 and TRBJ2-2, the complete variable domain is GAGVSQSPSNKVTEKGKDVELRCDPISGHTALYWYRQSLGQGLEFLIYFQGNSAPDKSGLPSDRFSAERTGGSVSTLTIQRTQQEDSAVYLCASTRTGGDTGELFFGEGSRLTVL.